The rows below give T cell receptor beta chains drawn from one sample of a study of post-analysis software for immune sequencing data. TCRdb reanalysed the PCR reads using MiXCR and keeps one entry per CDR3 protein. The sample records roughly 580,000 distinct CDR3 sequences, roughly 45% being singletons. Sequencing input: blood. These receptor sequences come from a girl aged 10 to 17 with multiple sclerosis. Each CDR3 is given with its conserved first and last residue. D genes are given only for firm matches. Rows may omit the clone size; those that give it use once, few, many or a size class.

v_gene: TRBV20-1
j_gene: TRBJ2-1
d_gene: TRBD1
abundance: .
CDR3nt: TGCAGTGCATACCGGGACAGGGCGGACAATGAGCAGTTCTTC
CDR3aa: CSAYRDRADNEQFF

v_gene: TRBV12-3/TRBV12-4
j_gene: TRBJ1-2
d_gene: .
abundance: .
CDR3nt: TGTGCCAGCAGTTTGCAGGGAGGAGGTGGCTACACCTTC
CDR3aa: CASSLQGGGGYTF

v_gene: TRBV5-1
j_gene: TRBJ2-7
d_gene: TRBD2
abundance: few
CDR3nt: TGCGCCAGCAGCTTTAGCACCGGGACTAGATGGGACATAAACTACGAGCAGTACTTC
CDR3aa: CASSFSTGTRWDINYEQYF

v_gene: TRBV10-3
j_gene: TRBJ1-1
d_gene: .
abundance: .
CDR3nt: TGTGCCATCAGTGAGTCCGGAGGGGCCCCTGGGACTGAAGCTTTCTTT
CDR3aa: CAISESGGAPGTEAFF

v_gene: TRBV5-5
j_gene: TRBJ2-1
d_gene: TRBD2
abundance: .
CDR3nt: TGTGCCAGCAGCTTACTAGCGGCTGAGCAGTTCTTC
CDR3aa: CASSLLAAEQFF

v_gene: TRBV5-1
j_gene: TRBJ2-1
d_gene: TRBD1
abundance: .
CDR3nt: TGCGCCAGCAGCTTGGACAGGGGGGTTTACAATGAGCAGTTCTTC
CDR3aa: CASSLDRGVYNEQFF

v_gene: TRBV29-1
j_gene: TRBJ2-3
d_gene: .
abundance: .
CDR3nt: TGCAACGTTGTTCATGCCCTCCCAGATACGCAGTATTTT
CDR3aa: CNVVHALPDTQYF

v_gene: TRBV12-3/TRBV12-4
j_gene: TRBJ2-2
d_gene: .
abundance: .
CDR3nt: TGTGCCAGCAGCCTCGGACTGAGGAACACCGGGGAGCTGTTTTTT
CDR3aa: CASSLGLRNTGELFF

v_gene: TRBV5-1
j_gene: TRBJ2-1
d_gene: .
abundance: .
CDR3nt: TGCGCCAGCAGCTTGGTTAGTCTGTTACAGAATGAGCAGTTCTTC
CDR3aa: CASSLVSLLQNEQFF

v_gene: TRBV12-3/TRBV12-4
j_gene: TRBJ1-5
d_gene: .
abundance: .
CDR3nt: TGTGCCAGCAGCTGGAAACACATCAATCAGCCCCAGCATTTT
CDR3aa: CASSWKHINQPQHF

v_gene: TRBV20-1
j_gene: TRBJ2-1
d_gene: .
abundance: .
CDR3nt: TGCAGTGCTAGAGATCAAGGCTTAGAGCAGTTCTTC
CDR3aa: CSARDQGLEQFF

v_gene: TRBV12-3/TRBV12-4
j_gene: TRBJ2-5
d_gene: TRBD2
abundance: .
CDR3nt: TGTGCCAGCAGTTCTTTACCCGGGACTAGCGGGAGGCCCCAAGAGACCCAGTACTTC
CDR3aa: CASSSLPGTSGRPQETQYF

v_gene: TRBV12-3/TRBV12-4
j_gene: TRBJ2-1
d_gene: .
abundance: .
CDR3nt: TGTGCCAGCAGTCCCCGACTCCTTGGGGAGCAGTTCTTC
CDR3aa: CASSPRLLGEQFF

v_gene: TRBV11-3
j_gene: TRBJ1-2
d_gene: .
abundance: .
CDR3nt: TGTGCCAGCAGCCCCGAGGGGGGGGCGCGAGGCTACACCTTC
CDR3aa: CASSPEGGARGYTF

v_gene: TRBV7-9
j_gene: TRBJ1-1
d_gene: .
abundance: few
CDR3nt: TGTGCCAGCAGCCCCGGGACGGCTCTACTGAACACTGAAGCTTTCTTT
CDR3aa: CASSPGTALLNTEAFF

v_gene: TRBV11-2
j_gene: TRBJ2-7
d_gene: TRBD1
abundance: .
CDR3nt: TGTGCCAGCAGCTTTTCGCCCCTTCGGGACAGGTACTCCTACGAGCAGTACTTC
CDR3aa: CASSFSPLRDRYSYEQYF

v_gene: TRBV25-1
j_gene: TRBJ2-7
d_gene: TRBD1
abundance: .
CDR3nt: TGTGCCAGCAGTGCGGGGACAGGGGAGCAAGCCTACGAGCAGTACTTC
CDR3aa: CASSAGTGEQAYEQYF

v_gene: TRBV10-3
j_gene: TRBJ2-7
d_gene: .
abundance: .
CDR3nt: TGTGCCACGGGAAGCGGATCCTACGAGCAGTACTTC
CDR3aa: CATGSGSYEQYF

v_gene: TRBV6-5
j_gene: TRBJ1-1
d_gene: .
abundance: .
CDR3nt: TGTGCCAGCAGGGGAGCAGGCTTGGGGGACACTGAAGCTTTCTTT
CDR3aa: CASRGAGLGDTEAFF

v_gene: TRBV13
j_gene: TRBJ2-7
d_gene: TRBD1
abundance: .
CDR3nt: TGTGCCAGCAGCTCGCCGACAACAACAGGGGTCGAGCAGTACTTC
CDR3aa: CASSSPTTTGVEQYF

v_gene: TRBV4-2
j_gene: TRBJ2-3
d_gene: .
abundance: .
CDR3nt: TGTGCCAGCAGCCAAGAAGTATCTAGCGACACAGATACGCAGTATTTT
CDR3aa: CASSQEVSSDTDTQYF

v_gene: TRBV20-1
j_gene: TRBJ1-6
d_gene: .
abundance: few
CDR3nt: TGCAGTGCTAGAGATTCTGGCGCACCCCTCCACTTT
CDR3aa: CSARDSGAPLHF

v_gene: TRBV3-1
j_gene: TRBJ2-5
d_gene: .
abundance: few
CDR3nt: TGTGCCAGCAGCCCTACGGGGGGCAGGTCGTACCAAGAGACCCAGTACTTC
CDR3aa: CASSPTGGRSYQETQYF

v_gene: TRBV10-3
j_gene: TRBJ2-6
d_gene: .
abundance: .
CDR3nt: TGTGCCATCAGTGACCCATCTGGGGCCAACGTCCTGACTTTC
CDR3aa: CAISDPSGANVLTF

v_gene: TRBV5-1
j_gene: TRBJ1-1
d_gene: .
abundance: .
CDR3nt: TGCGCCAGCAGCTTGGATCGGGGGGCTCACACTGAAGCTTTCTTT
CDR3aa: CASSLDRGAHTEAFF

v_gene: TRBV10-1
j_gene: TRBJ2-1
d_gene: .
abundance: .
CDR3nt: TGCGCCAGCAGTGCCGGGGTCTCCTACAATGAGCAGTTCTTC
CDR3aa: CASSAGVSYNEQFF

v_gene: TRBV7-9
j_gene: TRBJ2-7
d_gene: .
abundance: .
CDR3nt: TGTGCCAGCAGCTTAGTCGCCCTACTTCCCTACGAGCAGTACTTC
CDR3aa: CASSLVALLPYEQYF

v_gene: TRBV4-1
j_gene: TRBJ1-2
d_gene: TRBD1
abundance: few
CDR3nt: TGCGCCAGCAGCGGCCGGACAGGGGTGGACGGCTACACCTTC
CDR3aa: CASSGRTGVDGYTF

v_gene: TRBV29-1
j_gene: TRBJ2-1
d_gene: .
abundance: .
CDR3nt: TGCAGCGTTGAGGGGGGCGCGCCAGACAGTGAGCAGTTCTTC
CDR3aa: CSVEGGAPDSEQFF

v_gene: TRBV5-5
j_gene: TRBJ1-4
d_gene: .
abundance: .
CDR3nt: TGTGCCAGCAGTCCCCTGGGGACCCGACAAAGGGATGAAAAACTGTTTTTT
CDR3aa: CASSPLGTRQRDEKLFF

v_gene: TRBV11-2
j_gene: TRBJ1-2
d_gene: TRBD1
abundance: few
CDR3nt: TGTGCCAGCAGCACGGGACAGGGGTCCTATGGCTACACCTTC
CDR3aa: CASSTGQGSYGYTF

v_gene: TRBV5-5
j_gene: TRBJ1-6
d_gene: .
abundance: .
CDR3nt: TGTGCCAGCAGCATAGCCGGGGGGTCTGCGTCACCCCTCCACTTT
CDR3aa: CASSIAGGSASPLHF

v_gene: TRBV7-2
j_gene: TRBJ2-1
d_gene: TRBD2
abundance: .
CDR3nt: TGTGCCAGCAGCTTTGGAGGGGCGGGAGGCTTTTGGAATGAGCAGTTCTTC
CDR3aa: CASSFGGAGGFWNEQFF

v_gene: TRBV3-1
j_gene: TRBJ2-3
d_gene: TRBD1
abundance: .
CDR3nt: TGTGCCAGCAGCCAAGCCAGGTACAGGGGGACCTACACAGATACGCAGTATTTT
CDR3aa: CASSQARYRGTYTDTQYF

v_gene: TRBV11-2
j_gene: TRBJ2-6
d_gene: .
abundance: .
CDR3nt: TGTGCCAGCAGGCACCCAGTAAGACCAGGGGCCAACGTCCTGACTTTC
CDR3aa: CASRHPVRPGANVLTF

v_gene: TRBV6-6
j_gene: TRBJ2-7
d_gene: TRBD1
abundance: few
CDR3nt: TGTGCCAGCAGCCTACCTAGGGACAGGCAACGACCGGGAGAGCAGTACTTC
CDR3aa: CASSLPRDRQRPGEQYF

v_gene: TRBV4-1
j_gene: TRBJ1-1
d_gene: TRBD1
abundance: .
CDR3nt: TGCGCCAGCAGCCACGGACAGGGTCGCGCTGAAGCTTTCTTT
CDR3aa: CASSHGQGRAEAFF

v_gene: TRBV20-1
j_gene: TRBJ2-3
d_gene: TRBD2
abundance: .
CDR3nt: TGCAGTGCTAGAGATCACTGGGCGGGAGATCCTTCGGATACGCAGTATTTT
CDR3aa: CSARDHWAGDPSDTQYF

v_gene: TRBV7-9
j_gene: TRBJ2-5
d_gene: .
abundance: .
CDR3nt: TGTGCCAGCAGCATTACCCACCGGGTGCAGTACTTC
CDR3aa: CASSITHRVQYF

v_gene: TRBV29-1
j_gene: TRBJ2-5
d_gene: TRBD1
abundance: few
CDR3nt: TGCAGCGACGGACAGGATGGGGTAGGGACCCAGTACTTC
CDR3aa: CSDGQDGVGTQYF

v_gene: TRBV4-2
j_gene: TRBJ2-2
d_gene: .
abundance: .
CDR3nt: TGTGCCAGCAGCCAAGAGACTCGTAACACCGGGGAGCTGTTTTTT
CDR3aa: CASSQETRNTGELFF

v_gene: TRBV7-2
j_gene: TRBJ2-3
d_gene: TRBD2
abundance: .
CDR3nt: TGTGCCAGCACCTGGACTAGCGGACGCACAGATACGCAGTATTTT
CDR3aa: CASTWTSGRTDTQYF

v_gene: TRBV27
j_gene: TRBJ2-7
d_gene: .
abundance: .
CDR3nt: TGTGCCAGCAGTTTAGTGGCAGGGAGTGACGAGCAGTACTTC
CDR3aa: CASSLVAGSDEQYF

v_gene: TRBV4-1
j_gene: TRBJ2-1
d_gene: TRBD2
abundance: .
CDR3nt: TGCGCCAGCAGCCCGACGACTAGCGGGTTCCCTTACAATGAGCAGTTCTTC
CDR3aa: CASSPTTSGFPYNEQFF

v_gene: TRBV10-3
j_gene: TRBJ1-1
d_gene: TRBD1
abundance: .
CDR3nt: TGTGCCATCAGTGAGTCGGGACAGGGGCGCGGAGAAGCTTTCTTT
CDR3aa: CAISESGQGRGEAFF

v_gene: TRBV4-1
j_gene: TRBJ2-5
d_gene: TRBD2
abundance: .
CDR3nt: TGCGCCAGCAGCCTTGGGCGTAGCGGGAGGGCCGAGACCCAGTACTTC
CDR3aa: CASSLGRSGRAETQYF

v_gene: TRBV9
j_gene: TRBJ1-5
d_gene: TRBD1
abundance: .
CDR3nt: TGTGCCAGCAGCGTAGGGGACAGGGGACAGCCCCAGCATTTT
CDR3aa: CASSVGDRGQPQHF

v_gene: TRBV7-2
j_gene: TRBJ2-7
d_gene: .
abundance: .
CDR3nt: TGTGCCAGCAGCCGGACGGGGCCAGCCTACGAGCAGTACTTC
CDR3aa: CASSRTGPAYEQYF

v_gene: TRBV20-1
j_gene: TRBJ2-7
d_gene: .
abundance: .
CDR3nt: TGCAGTGCTATGAGATCAGGGTATAATTCCTACGAGCAGTACTTC
CDR3aa: CSAMRSGYNSYEQYF

v_gene: TRBV5-1
j_gene: TRBJ2-5
d_gene: .
abundance: .
CDR3nt: TGCGCCAGCAGCTCCCAGATGTACCAAGGGACCCAGTACTTC
CDR3aa: CASSSQMYQGTQYF

v_gene: TRBV6-6
j_gene: TRBJ2-5
d_gene: .
abundance: few
CDR3nt: TGTGCCAGCACTCAGGCCTTTTTGGGGGAGACCCAGTACTTC
CDR3aa: CASTQAFLGETQYF

v_gene: TRBV6-1
j_gene: TRBJ2-5
d_gene: TRBD2
abundance: few
CDR3nt: TGTGCCAGCGGGGCGGGAGGCGAAGAGACCCAGTACTTC
CDR3aa: CASGAGGEETQYF

v_gene: TRBV9
j_gene: TRBJ1-6
d_gene: .
abundance: .
CDR3nt: TGTGCCAGCAGCGCACAAATCTATAATTCACCCCTCCACTTT
CDR3aa: CASSAQIYNSPLHF

v_gene: TRBV4-1
j_gene: TRBJ1-2
d_gene: .
abundance: many
CDR3nt: TGCGCCAGCAGCCAACCGGACAGCTATGGCTACACCTTC
CDR3aa: CASSQPDSYGYTF

v_gene: TRBV7-2
j_gene: TRBJ2-7
d_gene: TRBD1
abundance: few
CDR3nt: TGTGCCAGCAGCGCCGACAGGGGGCGTTACGAGCAGTACTTC
CDR3aa: CASSADRGRYEQYF

v_gene: TRBV29-1
j_gene: TRBJ1-1
d_gene: .
abundance: few
CDR3nt: TGCAGCGTTGAGGGCAGGGCGGAGGCCACTGAAGCTTTCTTT
CDR3aa: CSVEGRAEATEAFF

v_gene: TRBV7-9
j_gene: TRBJ1-5
d_gene: .
abundance: .
CDR3nt: TGTGCCAGCAGCTTAGGGCAGAACAATCAGCCCCAGCATTTT
CDR3aa: CASSLGQNNQPQHF